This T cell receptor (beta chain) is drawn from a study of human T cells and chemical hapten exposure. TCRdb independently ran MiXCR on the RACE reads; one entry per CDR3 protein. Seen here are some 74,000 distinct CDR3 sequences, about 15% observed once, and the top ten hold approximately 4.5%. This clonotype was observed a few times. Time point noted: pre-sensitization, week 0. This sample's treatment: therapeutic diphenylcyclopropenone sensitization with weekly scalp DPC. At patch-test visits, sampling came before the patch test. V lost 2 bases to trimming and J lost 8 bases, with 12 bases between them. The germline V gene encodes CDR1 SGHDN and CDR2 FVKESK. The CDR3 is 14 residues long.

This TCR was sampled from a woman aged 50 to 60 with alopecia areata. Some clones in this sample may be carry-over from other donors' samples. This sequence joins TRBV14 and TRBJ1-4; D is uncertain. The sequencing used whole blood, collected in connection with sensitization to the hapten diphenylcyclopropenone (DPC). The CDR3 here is CASSQKSAGEKLFF. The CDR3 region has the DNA TGTGCCAGCAGCCAAAAAAGCGCGGGGGAAAAACTGTTTTTT.